This record looks at one T cell receptor beta chain sequence and its context. The sample comes from a study of shared clonotypes between healthy human individuals. Study-wide background: The donor pool was made up of a couple of women and a few men aged 18 to 49.

Trimming removed 5 bases at V and 5 bases at J, with 12 bases between. This CDR3 comprises 14 residues. Germline V CDR1 and CDR2: SNHLY, FYNNEI. TCRdb's copy holds only in-frame clones and misses some; the assay was immunoSEQ multiplex PCR. The sample comprises around 2,000,000 clones, 95% of which are singletons, and 0.13% rests with the top ten. The origin of this receptor is a man between 18 and 29 years old in good health. Input material: naive CD4+ T cells sorted from blood. As to subset: CD45RA+ positively selected. The rearrangement links TRBV2 to TRBJ2-2; D possibly corresponds to TRBD1 (5 bases). CDR3 sequence (DNA): TGTGCCAGCAGTCATGGGGCGCGTACCGGGGAGCTGTTTTTT. It is translated as CASSHGARTGELFF.